Below, 29 T cell receptor beta chains from the same sample are listed, as sequenced in a study of blood T cells in healthy people across ages. Through a sample-barcoded 5' primer and a J-beta primer mix, a second PCR was run for roughly 7 to 11 cycles. One entry per CDR3 protein results from TCRdb running MiXCR on the 5' RACE reads. This sample has 800,000 to 950,000 distinct CDR3 sequences, with about 29% found just once. The sample was also reused in another study, on T cells of mothers and their children.

The material sequenced was blood. These receptors originate from a woman aged 40-49 years in good health.

V usage is TRBV12-3 or TRBV12-4 and J usage is TRBJ2-7; 7 bases are shared with TRBD1. The CDR3 extends over 15 amino acids. V shed 5 bases, J shed 0 bases, and the junction held 7 bases outside the gene matches. The CDR3 nucleotides are TGTGCCAGCAGTCACCGACAGGGTCTCTCCTACGAGCAGTACTTC. Translated, it gives CASSHRQGLSYEQYF.

V is TRBV20-1 and J is TRBJ1-1; D is unclear. Trimming removed 3 bases from V and 4 bases from J, with 9 bases in between. Germline V lookup: CDR1 DFQATT, CDR2 SNEGSKA (reference sequence). The CDR3 totals 12 residues. The CDR3 region is CSASISGTEAFF. DNA of the CDR3: TGCAGTGCTAGTATATCTGGCACTGAAGCTTTCTTT.

This clonotype was observed a few times. The chain is built from TRBV9 and TRBJ1-6; no reliable D call. CDR1 and CDR2 from the germline V gene are SGDLS and YYNGEE. The CDR3 runs 14 residues. Trimming pared 0 bases from V and 13 bases from J, leaving 14 bases between. In nucleotides, the CDR3 is TGTGCCAGCAGCGTAGGGGCCGTTAAAAATCCCCTCCACTTT. Protein product: CASSVGAVKNPLHF.

Details on this clonotype: Given a much more abundant clone one base away, this may be a read error. The chain uses TRBV27 and TRBJ2-1; D is unclear. The germline CDR1 and CDR2 sequences are MNHEY and SMNVEV (reference sequence). Trimming shortened V by 6 bases and J by 8 bases, and 14 bases separated the two germline ends. This CDR3 region has 13 residues. The DNA of the CDR3 is TGTGCCAGCAGGTTTGCCAGATGGGATGAGCAGTTCTTC. It yields the protein CASRFARWDEQFF.

This clonotype was observed many times. The CDR3 DNA reads as TGTGCCAGCAGCGTAGCTAAAGGTGAGCAGTTCTTC. Protein: CASSVAKGEQFF. The chain combines TRBV9 with TRBJ2-1, with unresolved D. The CDR3 has 12 amino acids. From germline, CDR1 is SGDLS and CDR2 YYNGEE. V lost 0 bases and J lost 9, with 7 bases in between.

V and J are TRBV19 and TRBJ2-5, with 8 bases identical to TRBD1. Germline V CDR1 and CDR2: LNHDA, SQIVND (reference sequence). The CDR3 is made up of 14 amino acids. Losses at the gene ends were 5 bases for V and 7 bases for J; bases not matched to a gene: 9. In nucleotides, the CDR3 is TGTGCCAGTAGTTCTTCAGGGGGCGACGGGACCCAGTACTTC. It specifies CASSSSGGDGTQYF.

A note on this clonotype: A much bigger clone sits one base away, suggesting this may be a read error. The chain joins TRBV10-3 to TRBJ1-2, with D possibly matching TRBD1 (5 bases). The germline V gene encodes CDR1 ENHRY and CDR2 SYGVKD. The CDR3 has 15 amino acids. Between the trimmed V and J ends, which lost 3 bases and 7 bases, there was a span of 18 bases. CDR3 nucleotide sequence: TGTGCCATCAGTGACCCCTCCGGGACCTCCTTTGGCTACACCTTC. Protein product: CAISDPSGTSFGYTF.

A few counts support this clonotype. In DNA, the CDR3 is TGTGCCGCCAGAAGGGGTCTGAACACTGAAGCTTTCTTT. Protein: CAARRGLNTEAFF. The chain joins TRBV10-3 to TRBJ1-1; possible D gene TRBD1, 5 bases. Germline CDR1 reads ENHRY; CDR2 reads SYGVKD. V lost 11 bases, J lost 0 bases, and 13 bases lay in between. This CDR3 is built from 13 residues.

This clonotype was seen a few times. At one end the junction does not follow the germline gene, possibly because of a read error. This chain connects TRBV12-3 or TRBV12-4 to TRBJ2-5, with 10 positions matching TRBD2. The CDR3 loop spans 13 amino acids. The CDR3 DNA reads TGTGCCAGCAGTCTAGCGGGGGACTACGGGCAGTACTTC. Protein sequence: CASSLAGDYGQYF.

This clonotype showed up many times. The rearrangement joins TRBV10-3 to TRBJ2-3; D gene ambiguous. Trimming took 0 bases from V and 3 from J, leaving 7 bases between them. The CDR3 spans 14 residues. The germline CDR1 and CDR2 sequences are ENHRY and SYGVKD. CDR3 amino acids: CAISESTMTDTQYF. CDR3 sequence (DNA): TGTGCCATCAGTGAGTCCACAATGACAGATACGCAGTATTTT.

This chain connects TRBV24-1 to TRBJ2-5; D is unresolved. Germline-derived CDR1 and CDR2 are KGHDR and SFDVKD. The ends were cut back, 3 bases at V and 3 bases at J, with 22 bases in the middle. The CDR3 runs to 18 residues. The CDR3 reads CATSDPTRAPAWEETQYF. The CDR3 region has the DNA TGTGCCACCAGTGATCCAACCCGGGCTCCCGCGTGGGAAGAGACCCAGTACTTC.

V usage is TRBV3-1 and J usage is TRBJ2-5; D ambiguous. Trimming left V 4 bases short and J 3 bases short, with 9 bases between. Germline CDR1 is LGHDT and CDR2 is YNNKEL (reference sequence). CDR3 length: 13 residues. The CDR3 DNA sequence: TGTGCCAGCAGCCGGTTCGGCGAAGAGACCCAGTACTTC. It codes for CASSRFGEETQYF.

The V gene is TRBV4-1, the J gene TRBJ2-2, with no clear D. V was clipped by 0 bases and J by 6 bases, with 8 bases between them. CDR3 length: 14 residues. Germline V gene lookup returns CDR1 MGHRA and CDR2 YSYEKL. CDR3 residues: CASSQDGFAGELFF. As DNA, the CDR3 is TGCGCCAGCAGCCAAGATGGGTTCGCCGGGGAGCTGTTTTTT.

This clonotype was seen repeatedly, ten times or more. The chain has TRBV6-5 and TRBJ2-6, with TRBD1 as a possible D gene (6 bases). Per germline, CDR1 MNHEY and CDR2 SVGAGI. Trimming stripped 2 bases from V and 1 base from J, with 15 bases between. The CDR3 sequence is 18 residues long. For the CDR3, the DNA is TGTGCCAGCAGTTACGAAGGCAGGGGAAGATCTGGGGCCAACGTCCTGACTTTC. Amino acids: CASSYEGRGRSGANVLTF.

This clonotype was observed many times. V is TRBV7-9 and J is TRBJ1-2; D is perhaps TRBD1 (5 bases). Per germline, CDR1 SEHNR and CDR2 FQNEAQ (reference sequence). The CDR3 is 18 residues long. The V gene lost 1 base and the J gene lost 7 bases, with 25 bases spanning the gap. CDR3 in DNA: TGTGCCAGCAGCTTAGAAGGAATGAAGGACCAGGGTCTCTGTGGCTACACCTTC. Translating it yields CASSLEGMKDQGLCGYTF.

V and J are TRBV25-1 and TRBJ1-1; D is possibly TRBD1 (5 bases). Trimming removed 2 bases from V and 5 bases from J, with 12 bases in between. CDR1 and CDR2 (germline): MGHDK, SYGVNS. CDR3 size: 14 residues. CDR3 amino acids: CASSEGRGETEAFF. The CDR3 region has the DNA TGTGCCAGCAGTGAAGGGAGGGGAGAGACTGAAGCTTTCTTT.

The V call is TRBV28, the J call TRBJ1-6; no definite D call. Germline values: CDR1 MDHEN, CDR2 SYDVKM. This CDR3 comprises 11 residues. Trimming stripped 4 bases from V and 8 bases from J, with 3 bases between. CDR3 region: CASSSDSPLHF. CDR3 DNA: TGTGCCAGCAGTTCGGATTCACCCCTCCACTTT. Combining the CDR3 with reference TRBV28 and TRBJ1-6 gives the whole variable domain DVKVTQSSRYLVKRTGEKVFLECVQDMDHENMFWYRQDPGLGLRLIYFSYDVKMKEKGDIPEGYSVSREKKERFSLILESASTNQTSMYLCASSSDSPLHFGNGTRLTVT.

This clonotype has a handful of counts. The chain is built from TRBV6-5 and TRBJ2-7; 9 nucleotides agree with TRBD1. The CDR3 length is 16 residues. Trimming cost V 0 bases and J 5 bases; bases outside gene matches: 8. Per the germline V gene, CDR1 is MNHEY and CDR2 is SVGAGI. DNA of the CDR3: TGTGCCAGCAGTTACTCGTGGACAGGGGCCGAGCACGAGCAGTACTTC. Translating it yields CASSYSWTGAEHEQYF.

This clonotype has only a few counts. The CDR3 protein is CASSLGSSYNEQYF. CDR3 DNA sequence: TGTGCCAGCAGCTTAGGTAGCTCCTACAATGAGCAGTACTTC. The rearrangement joins TRBV7-9 to TRBJ2-1, with unresolved D. The J call is doubtful: the DNA matches TRBJ2-7 better. The CDR3 sequence is 14 residues long. Germline CDR1 SEHNR, CDR2 FQNEAQ (reference sequence).

The sample holds many counts of this clonotype. The chain employs TRBV3-1 and TRBJ1-2; no clear D. Germline-derived CDR1 and CDR2 are LGHDT and YNNKEL (reference sequence). Trimming left V 0 bases short and J 4 bases short, with 12 bases between. CDR3 length equals 15 residues. CDR3 coding DNA: TGTGCCAGCAGCCAAGACGTTAACGGACTCTATGGCTACACCTTC. Translating it yields CASSQDVNGLYGYTF.

Only a few counts were recorded for this clonotype. The germline gene is not matched at one end of the junction; a read error may be the cause. This chain links TRBV9 with TRBJ2-5; 9 positions match TRBD2. In germline, CDR1 is SGDLS, CDR2 YYNGEE. This CDR3 has 16 amino acids. The CDR3 region is CASGVAAGGHQETQYF. DNA of the CDR3: TGTGCCAGCGGCGTAGCTGCGGGGGGGCACCAAGAGACCCAGTACTTC.

A word on this clonotype: Compared with germline, one end of the junction differs, possibly owing to a read error. The rearrangement uses TRBV10-3 and TRBJ1-5; perhaps TRBD1 as D (6 bases). The CDR3 is 15 residues long. Germline loops: CDR1 ENHRY, CDR2 SYGVKD. This CDR3 reads CAISESGGRNLPQHF. CDR3 bases: TGTGCCATCAGTGAGTCTGGGGGCCGCAATCTGCCCCAGCATTTT.

The V gene is TRBV6-5, the J gene TRBJ2-7, with 8 bases matching TRBD2. The CDR3 runs to 15 residues. J was trimmed by 0 bases and V by 2 bases; bases with no gene match: 3. The germline V gene has CDR1 MNHEY and CDR2 SVGAGI. The CDR3 DNA is TGTGCCAGCAGTTACATGCTAGCGGGCTCCTACGAGCAGTACTTC. This sequence encodes CASSYMLAGSYEQYF.

A remark on this clonotype: A much larger clone lies one base from this, so it may be a read error. This chain uses TRBV7-2 with TRBJ2-5; 9 bases align to TRBD2. The CDR3 is 16 amino acids. Germline values: CDR1 SGHTA, CDR2 FQGNSA. The CDR3 sequence: CASSSRAGGSWETRYF. CDR3 sequence (DNA): TGTGCCAGCAGCTCCAGGGCGGGGGGGAGCTGGGAGACCCGGTACTTC.

Note on this clonotype: Just one base apart from a much larger clone, this may be a read error. This chain joins TRBV12-3 or TRBV12-4 and TRBJ2-2, with D unresolved. The CDR3 is 14 amino acids. V lost 6 bases to trimming and J lost 6 bases, with 14 bases between them. Here the CDR3 reads CASRLFQVAGELFF. The CDR3 nucleotides are TGTGCCAGCAGGTTGTTCCAAGTGGCCGGGGAGCTGTTTTTT.

The rearrangement links TRBV28 to TRBJ1-1; D call uncertain. With 2 bases removed from V and 8 bases from J, the gap between germline ends came to 12 bases. The CDR3 runs 13 residues. Germline V gives CDR1 MDHEN, CDR2 SYDVKM. In DNA form, the CDR3 reads TGTGCCAGCAGTTTACCCATTACACCCGAAGCTTTCTTT. Its protein is CASSLPITPEAFF.

This clonotype has at least ten counts. The chain links TRBV7-2 to TRBJ2-7, with a possible D match to TRBD2 (7 bases). The V gene lost 5 bases and the J gene lost 7 bases, with 12 bases spanning the gap. The CDR3 is made up of 12 amino acids. Germline-derived CDR1 and CDR2 are SGHTA and FQGNSA. The chain's CDR3 is CASSVGRGEQYF. DNA for the CDR3: TGTGCCAGCAGCGTGGGGAGGGGGGAGCAGTACTTC.

The table lists this clonotype with a few counts. The chain is built from TRBV6-6 and TRBJ2-1, with 8 bases that match TRBD2. The V segment lost 5 bases and the J segment 0 bases; nucleotides outside the gene matches: 9. The CDR3 spans 17 residues. Per the germline V gene, CDR1 is MNHNY and CDR2 is SVGAGI (reference sequence). The DNA for the CDR3 is TGTGCCAGCAGTACCAATCAGCGGGGGTACTCCTACAATGAGCAGTTCTTC. Translated: CASSTNQRGYSYNEQFF.

V is TRBV5-6 and J is TRBJ2-3; 11 nucleotides line up with TRBD1. The germline V gene encodes CDR1 SGHDT and CDR2 YYEEEE. The CDR3 loop spans 20 amino acids. The V gene end was trimmed by 3 bases and the J gene end by 8 bases; junction bases not matched to a gene: 23. The CDR3, as DNA: TGTGCCAGCAGCTCGGCGACCCGGAGGACAGGGGGCCCCGCAACGGGTACGCAGTATTTT. Translation: CASSSATRRTGGPATGTQYF.